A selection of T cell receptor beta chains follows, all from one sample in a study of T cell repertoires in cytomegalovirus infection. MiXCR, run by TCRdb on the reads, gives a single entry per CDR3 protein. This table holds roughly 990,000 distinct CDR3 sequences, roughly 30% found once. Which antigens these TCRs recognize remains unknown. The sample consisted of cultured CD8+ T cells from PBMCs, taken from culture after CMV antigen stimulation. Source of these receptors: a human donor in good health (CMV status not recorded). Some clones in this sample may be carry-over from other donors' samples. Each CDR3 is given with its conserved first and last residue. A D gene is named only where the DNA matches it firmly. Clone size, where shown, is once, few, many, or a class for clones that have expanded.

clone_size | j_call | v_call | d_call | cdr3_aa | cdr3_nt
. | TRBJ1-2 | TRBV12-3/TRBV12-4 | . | CASSTGLTGYTF | TGTGCCAGCAGTACCGGGTTGACGGGCTACACCTTC
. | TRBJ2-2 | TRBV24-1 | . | CATSTTTGELFF | TGTGCCACCAGTACAACCACCGGGGAGCTGTTTTTT
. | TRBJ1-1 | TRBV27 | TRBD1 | CASRPGTGYKAFF | TGTGCCAGCAGGCCCGGGACAGGCTACAAAGCTTTCTTT
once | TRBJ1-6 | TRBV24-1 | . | CATSVYPSGDSPLHF | TGTGCCACCAGTGTCTATCCCTCCGGGGATTCACCCCTCCACTTT
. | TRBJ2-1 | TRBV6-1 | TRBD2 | CASSSGLVVNEQFF | TGTGCCAGCAGTTCCGGACTAGTGGTCAATGAGCAGTTCTTC
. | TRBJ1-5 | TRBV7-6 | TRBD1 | CASSLGQGVSFWSNQSQHF | TGTGCTAGCAGCTTAGGACAGGGGGTTTCTTTTTGGAGCAATCAGTCCCAGCATTTT
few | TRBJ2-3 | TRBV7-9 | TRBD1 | CASSPGTVGTDTQYF | TGTGCCAGCAGCCCCGGGACAGTGGGCACAGATACGCAGTATTTT
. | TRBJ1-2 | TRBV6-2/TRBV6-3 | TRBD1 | CASGTGLGYTF | TGTGCCAGTGGGACAGGGCTTGGCTACACCTTC
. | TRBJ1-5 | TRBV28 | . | CASSFDRAHGPQHF | TGTGCCAGCAGCTTTGACAGAGCCCATGGGCCCCAGCATTTT
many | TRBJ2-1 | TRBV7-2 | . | CASSFFLANEQFF | TGTGCCAGCAGCTTTTTTCTAGCCAATGAGCAGTTCTTC
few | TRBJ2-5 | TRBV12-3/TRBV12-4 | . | CASSLRQKQETQYF | TGTGCCAGCAGTTTACGGCAGAAGCAAGAGACCCAGTACTTC
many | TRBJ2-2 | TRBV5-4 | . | CASSLGATGHTGELFF | TGTGCCAGCAGCTTGGGTGCAACGGGGCACACCGGGGAGCTGTTTTTT
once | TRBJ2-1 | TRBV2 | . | CASSEGQGWNEQFF | TGTGCCAGCAGTGAGGGGCAGGGCTGGAATGAGCAGTTCTTC
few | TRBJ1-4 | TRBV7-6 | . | CASSLPATANEKLFF | TGTGCCAGCAGCCTCCCAGCCACGGCTAATGAAAAACTGTTTTTT
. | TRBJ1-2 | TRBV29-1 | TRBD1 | CSVDHRGHGYTF | TGCAGCGTTGATCACAGGGGGCACGGCTACACCTTC
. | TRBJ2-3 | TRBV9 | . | CASSVDSTDTQYF | TGTGCCAGCAGCGTAGATAGCACAGATACGCAGTATTTT
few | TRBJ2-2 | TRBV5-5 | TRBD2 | CASSLAVGGGKSTGELFF | TGTGCCAGCAGCTTGGCCGTTGGCGGGGGTAAGAGCACCGGGGAGCTGTTTTTT
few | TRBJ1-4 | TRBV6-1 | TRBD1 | CASRTGVSEKLFF | TGTGCCAGCAGGACAGGGGTATCCGAAAAACTGTTTTTT
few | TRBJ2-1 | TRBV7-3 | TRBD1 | CASSLGTGTASNEQFF | TGTGCCAGCAGCTTAGGGACAGGGACAGCGAGCAATGAGCAGTTCTTC
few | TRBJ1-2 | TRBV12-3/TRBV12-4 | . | CASILGREGPYGYTF | TGTGCCAGCATACTAGGACGGGAGGGCCCCTATGGCTACACCTTC
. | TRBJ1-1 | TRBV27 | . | CASSPGALGLAFF | TGTGCCAGCAGTCCGGGGGCTCTGGGGCTAGCTTTCTTT
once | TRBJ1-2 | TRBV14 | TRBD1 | CASSLPGTGTNGYTF | TGTGCCAGCAGCCTCCCCGGGACAGGGACAAATGGCTACACCTTC
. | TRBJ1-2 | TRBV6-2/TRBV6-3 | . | CASNRNYGYTF | TGTGCCAGCAACCGGAACTATGGCTACACCTTC
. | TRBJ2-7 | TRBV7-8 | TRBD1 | CASSRDRGFYYEQYF | TGTGCCAGCAGCCGGGACAGGGGTTTTTACTACGAGCAGTACTTC
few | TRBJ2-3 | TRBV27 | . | CASSLDTGIHTQYF | TGTGCCAGCAGTTTGGACACGGGAATACATACGCAGTATTTT
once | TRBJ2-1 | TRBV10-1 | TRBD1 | CASSGDRHNEQFF | TGCGCCAGCAGTGGGGACAGGCACAATGAGCAGTTCTTC
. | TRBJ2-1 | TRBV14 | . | CASSKELGDSEQFF | TGTGCCAGCAGCAAGGAGCTGGGGGATAGCGAGCAGTTCTTC
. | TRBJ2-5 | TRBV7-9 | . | CASSLEMLSDNQETQYF | TGTGCCAGCAGCTTAGAAATGCTTAGCGACAACCAAGAGACCCAGTACTTC